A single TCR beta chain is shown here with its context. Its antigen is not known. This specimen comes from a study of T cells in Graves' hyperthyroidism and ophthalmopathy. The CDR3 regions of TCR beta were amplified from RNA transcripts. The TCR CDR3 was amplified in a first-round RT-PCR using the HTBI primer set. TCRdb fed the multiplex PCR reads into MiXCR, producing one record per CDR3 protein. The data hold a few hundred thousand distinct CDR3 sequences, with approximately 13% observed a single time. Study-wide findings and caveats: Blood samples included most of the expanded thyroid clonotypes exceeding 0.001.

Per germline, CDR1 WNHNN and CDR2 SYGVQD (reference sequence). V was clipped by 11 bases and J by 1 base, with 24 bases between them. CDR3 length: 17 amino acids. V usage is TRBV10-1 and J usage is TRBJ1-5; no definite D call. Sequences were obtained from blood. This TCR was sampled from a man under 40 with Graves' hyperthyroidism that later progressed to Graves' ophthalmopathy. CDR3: CARPRGLLYRSNQPQHF. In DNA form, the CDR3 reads TGCGCCCGTCCTAGAGGGTTGTTATATAGGAGCAATCAGCCCCAGCATTTT.